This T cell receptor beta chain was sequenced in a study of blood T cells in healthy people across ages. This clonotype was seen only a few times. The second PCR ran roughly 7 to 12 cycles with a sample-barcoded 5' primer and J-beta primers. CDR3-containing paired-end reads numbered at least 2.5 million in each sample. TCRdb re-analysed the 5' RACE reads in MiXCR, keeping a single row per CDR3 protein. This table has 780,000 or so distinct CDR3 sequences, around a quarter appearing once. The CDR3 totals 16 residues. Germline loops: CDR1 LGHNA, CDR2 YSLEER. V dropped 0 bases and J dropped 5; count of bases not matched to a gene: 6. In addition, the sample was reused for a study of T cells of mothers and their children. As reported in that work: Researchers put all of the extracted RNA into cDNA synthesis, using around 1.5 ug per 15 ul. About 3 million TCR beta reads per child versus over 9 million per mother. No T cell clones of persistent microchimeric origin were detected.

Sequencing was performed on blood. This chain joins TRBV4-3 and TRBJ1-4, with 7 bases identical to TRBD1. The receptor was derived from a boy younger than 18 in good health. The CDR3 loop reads CASSQDQGGRNEKLFF. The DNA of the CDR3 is TGCGCCAGCAGCCAAGATCAGGGGGGCAGGAATGAAAAACTGTTTTTT.